These 28 T cell receptor beta chains were sequenced from one sample in a study of CD8+ T cells in alopecia areata. Treatment given: oral pan-JAK inhibitor, 5-10 mg twice daily. Following RNA extraction, reverse transcription yielded cDNA that acted as the sequencing template. TCRdb's copy holds only in-frame clones and misses some; the assay was immunoSEQ multiplex PCR. The table lists roughly 200,000 clones, 50% to 65% of them singletons. Sequenced material: CD8+ T cells sorted from blood, taken at week 24, from a patient treated with tofacitinib. Receptors originate from a human donor with alopecia areata.

The chain employs TRBV7-2 and TRBJ2-5; tentatively, D is TRBD1 or TRBD2 (6 bases each). Trimming pared 5 bases from V and 5 bases from J, leaving 18 bases between. The germline V gene has CDR1 SGHTA and CDR2 FQGNSA. The CDR3 runs 15 residues. CDR3 protein: CASSPRGAGMETQYF. Here the CDR3 DNA reads TGTGCCAGCAGCCCTAGGGGGGCGGGGATGGAGACCCAGTACTTC.

This chain uses TRBV7-9 with TRBJ2-7, with D possibly being TRBD1 or TRBD2 (6 bases each). The CDR3 length is 14 residues. Per germline, CDR1 SEHNR and CDR2 FQNEAQ (reference sequence). With 5 bases removed from V and 2 bases from J, the gap between germline ends came to 13 bases. The CDR3 sequence is CASSPRGQTYEQYF. CDR3 coding DNA: TGTGCCAGCAGCCCCCGGGGGCAAACCTACGAGCAGTACTTC.

The chain has TRBV29-1 and TRBJ2-7; the D gene is possibly TRBD1 (7 bases). Per germline, CDR1 SQVTM and CDR2 ANQGSEA. The V end lost 1 base, the J end lost 4 bases, and 17 bases lay between the germline ends. This CDR3 has 15 residues. CDR3 protein: CSVEGVQGGLYEQYF. CDR3 nucleotide sequence: TGCAGCGTTGAAGGGGTCCAGGGGGGTCTTTACGAGCAGTACTTC.

The chain uses TRBV4-3 and TRBJ2-1; D may be TRBD2 (5 bases). The CDR3 is 13 residues long. Trimming took 0 bases from V and 10 from J, leaving 10 bases between them. Germline assignment: CDR1 LGHNA and CDR2 YSLEER. The CDR3 sequence: CASSQERLREQFF. CDR3 nucleotides: TGCGCCAGCAGCCAAGAGAGACTAAGAGAGCAGTTCTTC.

The V and J genes are TRBV30 and TRBJ1-5; no firm D call. The CDR3 is 13 amino acids. The germline V gene encodes CDR1 GTSNPN and CDR2 SVGIG (reference sequence). Trimming stripped 0 bases from V and 5 bases from J, with 8 bases between. CDR3 sequence: CAWSVQPDQPQHF. The CDR3, as DNA: TGTGCCTGGAGTGTACAGCCGGATCAGCCCCAGCATTTT.

The gene calls are TRBV11-2 and TRBJ1-1; possible D gene TRBD1, 5 bases. Germline CDR1 reads SGHAT; CDR2 reads FQNNGV. Trimming removed 4 bases at V and 5 bases at J, with 20 bases between. The CDR3 has 16 residues. CDR3 amino acids: CASSSSRELSYTEAFF. The DNA of the CDR3 is TGTGCCAGCAGCTCCTCCAGGGAATTGAGTTATACTGAAGCTTTCTTT.

The count of this clone is one. The rearrangement joins TRBV19 to TRBJ1-1, with D unresolved. CDR1 and CDR2 (germline): LNHDA, SQIVND (reference sequence). Trimming cost V 5 bases and J 2 bases, with 9 bases left between them. The CDR3 length is 13 residues. CDR3 region: CASSWGRNTEAFF. The CDR3 bases are TGTGCCAGTAGTTGGGGTAGAAACACTGAAGCTTTCTTT.

The rearrangement links TRBV5-5 to TRBJ1-1; 8 bases are a match to TRBD1. Unmatched junction bases numbered 5, after V lost 0 bases and J lost 4 bases. Germline-derived CDR1 and CDR2 are SGHKS and YYEKEE (reference sequence). CDR3 length: 15 residues. For the CDR3, the DNA is TGTGCCAGCAGCTTGGTTCCGGGGACAGGCACTGAAGCTTTCTTT. Amino acid sequence: CASSLVPGTGTEAFF.

With respect to this clone: Other nucleotide sequences from this sample produce the same CDR3. V and J are TRBV2 and TRBJ2-5, with 8 bases fitting TRBD2. The CDR3 extends over 15 amino acids. V dropped 5 bases and J dropped 5; count of bases not matched to a gene: 10. Germline lookup yields CDR1 SNHLY and CDR2 FYNNEI. The CDR3 protein is CASSPREGRLETQYF. In DNA form, the CDR3 reads TGTGCCAGCAGTCCCCGGGAGGGGAGGTTGGAGACCCAGTACTTC.

V usage is TRBV9 and J usage is TRBJ2-2; no clear D gene. V lost 3 bases and J lost 5, with 5 bases in between. The germline V gene has CDR1 SGDLS and CDR2 YYNGEE. The CDR3 runs to 12 residues. CDR3 loop: CASSASTGELFF. The CDR3 nucleotides are TGTGCCAGCAGCGCTTCTACCGGGGAGCTGTTTTTT.

This clone was observed a few times. This chain uses TRBV7-9 with TRBJ2-3; 8 bases map to TRBD2. The length of the CDR3 is 15 residues. J was trimmed by 4 bases and V by 5 bases; bases with no gene match: 8. The germline gives CDR1 SEHNR, CDR2 FQNEAQ (reference sequence). CDR3 DNA sequence: TGTGCCAGCAGCCGAGCGGGGGATGGGGCAGATACGCAGTATTTT. Encoded protein: CASSRAGDGADTQYF.

The rearrangement links TRBV27 to TRBJ1-4; no reliable D call. Germline V gene data show CDR1 as MNHEY and CDR2 as SMNVEV (reference sequence). The CDR3 has 15 amino acids. V was pared by 0 bases and J by 6 bases, with 11 bases between. The CDR3 DNA follows: TGTGCCAGCAGTTTATCGCAAGCCAAGGATGAAAAACTGTTTTTT. Encoded protein: CASSLSQAKDEKLFF. Full variable domain (rest looked up from reference TRBV27 and TRBJ1-4): EAQVTQNPRYLITVTGKKLTVTCSQNMNHEYMSWYRQDPGLGLRQIYYSMNVEVTDKGDVPEGYKVSRKEKRNFPLILESPSPNQTSLYFCASSLSQAKDEKLFFGSGTQLSVL.

The J gene is TRBJ2-2, the V gene TRBV9, with 9 bases that match TRBD1. The trim removed 4 bases at V and 4 bases at J, leaving 8 bases unmatched. From germline, CDR1 is SGDLS and CDR2 YYNGEE. This CDR3 region has 16 residues. Written as DNA, the CDR3 is TGTGCCAGCAGCCGGACAGGGGCCGCTCCCACCGGGGAGCTGTTTTTT. Its translation: CASSRTGAAPTGELFF.

This clone came up a few times. J is TRBJ2-3 and V is TRBV5-1; D not resolved. Germline CDR1 is SGHRS and CDR2 is YFSETQ. Trimming took 4 bases from V and 6 from J, leaving 15 bases between them. The CDR3 contains 14 residues. DNA of the CDR3: TGCGCCAGCAGCACCGGCCGGCCGGCGGATACGCAGTATTTT. Protein product: CASSTGRPADTQYF.

Only a few counts were recorded for this clone. The chain carries TRBV27 and TRBJ2-3; 7 bases fit TRBD1. The V gene end was trimmed by 8 bases and the J gene end by 4 bases; junction bases not matched to a gene: 9. CDR1 is MNHEY, CDR2 SMNVEV, per germline (reference sequence). This CDR3 region has 14 residues. CDR3 sequence (DNA): TGTGCCAGCTCCAAGGGGGCTCCGGCAGATACGCAGTATTTT. Residues: CASSKGAPADTQYF.

The rearrangement uses TRBV5-6 and TRBJ1-1, with TRBD1 matching 7 bases. Germline CDR1 reads SGHDT; CDR2 reads YYEEEE. The CDR3 consists of 15 residues. Unmatched junction bases numbered 8, after V lost 1 base and J lost 5 bases. CDR3 sequence: CASSLFARGSTEAFF. Written as DNA, the CDR3 is TGTGCCAGCAGCTTGTTCGCCAGGGGGAGTACTGAAGCTTTCTTT.

The gene calls are TRBV27 and TRBJ2-3, with D perhaps matching TRBD2 (6 bases). This CDR3 contains 14 residues. Germline values: CDR1 MNHEY, CDR2 SMNVEV (reference sequence). The germline V and J ends were trimmed by 2 bases and 4 bases, with 10 bases remaining between them. The CDR3 spells CASSLAEGADTQYF. In DNA form, the CDR3 reads TGTGCCAGCAGTTTAGCGGAGGGAGCAGATACGCAGTATTTT.

The rearrangement uses TRBV7-3 and TRBJ2-3; D possibly corresponds to TRBD2 (5 bases). The CDR3 contains 15 residues. Germline-derived CDR1 and CDR2 are SGHTA and FQGTGA. Between the trimmed V and J ends, which lost 3 bases and 2 bases, there was a span of 12 bases. The CDR3 is CASSFDGDPTDTQYF. CDR3 DNA: TGTGCCAGCAGCTTCGACGGGGATCCCACAGATACGCAGTATTTT.

V and J are TRBV4-3 and TRBJ2-2; 10 nucleotides line up with TRBD1. The germline V gene has CDR1 LGHNA and CDR2 YSLEER. This CDR3 spans 18 amino acids. V lost 1 base to trimming and J lost 6 bases; unmatched junction nucleotides: 11. CDR3 region: CASSQVLAGDRGSGELFF. CDR3 nucleotide sequence: TGCGCCAGCAGCCAAGTTCTCGCTGGGGACAGGGGATCCGGGGAGCTGTTTTTT.

The J gene is TRBJ1-1, the V gene TRBV9; 11 bases fit TRBD1. The junction had 10 bases not matched to a gene; V was cut back by 4 bases and J by 5 bases. The CDR3 extends over 16 amino acids. Germline CDR1 is SGDLS and CDR2 is YYNGEE. CDR3 nucleotide sequence: TGTGCCAGCAGCCCCCGGGACAGGGGGGTTAAGACTGAAGCTTTCTTT. It yields the protein CASSPRDRGVKTEAFF.

The chain is built from TRBV30 and TRBJ1-2; D not resolved. The germline V and J ends were trimmed by 6 bases and 7 bases, with 9 bases remaining between them. CDR1 GTSNPN and CDR2 SVGIG come from the germline V gene (reference sequence). The CDR3 is 10 residues long. The chain's CDR3 is CACSDSGYTF. The CDR3 DNA reads TGTGCCTGCTCAGACTCTGGCTACACCTTC.

The V call is TRBV28, the J call TRBJ2-7; D is ambiguous. The CDR3 runs 12 residues. V was trimmed by 5 bases and J by 3 bases, leaving 8 bases between them. CDR1 is MDHEN, CDR2 SYDVKM, per germline. In DNA, the CDR3 is TGTGCCAGCAGTCCGGAGCGCTACGAGCAGTACTTC. It codes for CASSPERYEQYF.

This clone was counted between two and nine times. The rearrangement joins TRBV28 to TRBJ1-1, with D possibly being TRBD1 (5 bases). Germline V gives CDR1 MDHEN, CDR2 SYDVKM. The V gene lost 3 bases and the J gene lost 6 bases, with 11 bases spanning the gap. This CDR3 is 13 amino acids long. CDR3 sequence: CASSLAGYPEAFF. Written as DNA, the CDR3 is TGTGCCAGCAGTTTGGCAGGGTATCCTGAAGCTTTCTTT.

The rearrangement joins TRBV9 to TRBJ1-2; D call uncertain. The CDR3 loop spans 11 amino acids. The germline V gene has CDR1 SGDLS and CDR2 YYNGEE. Between the trimmed V and J ends, which lost 3 bases and 3 bases, there was a span of 3 bases. The CDR3 DNA reads TGTGCCAGCAGCGATCACTATGGCTACACCTTC. Its protein is CASSDHYGYTF. Complete variable domain (other parts from reference TRBV9 and TRBJ1-2): DSGVTQTPKHLITATGQRVTLRCSPRSGDLSVYWYQQSLDQGLQFLIQYYNGEERAKGNILERFSAQQFPDLHSELNLSSLELGDSALYFCASSDHYGYTFGSGTRLTVV.

This clone was counted a few times. V gene TRBV11-2 combines with J gene TRBJ2-1; D is tentatively TRBD1 or TRBD2 (5 bases each). The CDR3 is made up of 14 amino acids. V lost 4 bases and J 16 bases, leaving 23 bases between the germline ends. Looked up from germline, CDR1 is SGHAT and CDR2 is FQNNGV. The CDR3 protein is CASSSTGTESLLFF. DNA for the CDR3: TGTGCCAGCAGCTCCACCGGGACCGAGAGTTTGTTATTCTTC.

The V gene is TRBV4-3, the J gene TRBJ1-1, with D possibly matching TRBD1 (6 bases). CDR1 is LGHNA, CDR2 YSLEER, per germline. V dropped 4 bases and J dropped 4 bases, with 16 bases sitting between them. The CDR3 length is 15 residues. CDR3 sequence reads: CASSPTRQGPTEAFF. CDR3 bases: TGCGCCAGCAGCCCAACTCGGCAGGGGCCCACTGAAGCTTTCTTT.

This clone has just a few counts. One junction end disagrees with the germline gene, perhaps due to a read error. The rearrangement links TRBV7-2 to TRBJ2-1; no definite D call. The CDR3 totals 15 residues. Germline CDR1 is SGHTA and CDR2 is FQGNSA. The DNA of the CDR3 is TGCGCCAGCAGCCAAGATGACCGCGGAAGCGATGAGCAGTTCTTC. Protein: CASSQDDRGSDEQFF.

The genes are TRBV5-4 and TRBJ1-2; D is uncertain. The CDR3 has 14 amino acids. V shed 1 base and J shed 8 bases, with 15 bases lying between them. Germline CDR1 and CDR2: SGHNT and YYREEE (reference sequence). In nucleotides, the CDR3 is TGTGCCAGCAGCTTGTCGCAGGATAGATGGGGCTACACCTTC. This codes for CASSLSQDRWGYTF. Drawing the rest from reference TRBV5-4 and TRBJ1-2, the complete variable domain is ETGVTQSPTHLIKTRGQQVTLRCSSQSGHNTVSWYQQALGQGPQFIFQYYREEENGRGNFPPRFSGLQFPNYSSELNVNALELDDSALYLCASSLSQDRWGYTFGSGTRLTVV.